This T cell receptor beta chain comes out of a study of T cells after posttransplantation cyclophosphamide. This clone appeared once. Antigen: not known. Only in-frame clones appear in the TCRdb table, and some are missing; sequencing was by immunoSEQ multiplex PCR. The sample contains just over 65,000 clones, around 93% of which appear only once. Findings and limits, study-wide: After PTCy, TRB diversity resembled that of CNI/methotrexate controls. Later blood repertoires were often dominated by clones from the donor CD8+ memory compartment.

In germline, CDR1 is SGHRS, CDR2 YFSETQ. V was pared by 1 base and J by 8 bases, with 10 bases of the junction left unmatched. CDR3 size: 16 residues. Sequenced material: PBMCs. This TCR came from a woman in her twenties or thirties in good health and a related stem cell transplant donor. The chain uses TRBV5-1 and TRBJ2-1; TRBD2 aligns across 9 bases. For the CDR3, the DNA is TGCGCCAGCAGCTTGTGGGGCGGGGGGGCGGTAGATGAGCAGTTCTTC. Translation: CASSLWGGGAVDEQFF.